The sample holds one count of the clone carrying this T cell receptor (beta chain). What it binds is not known. This entry belongs to a study of cytomegalovirus exposure and HLA in healthy donors. Study results and limitations: Later analysis showed TCR association rates varying by HLA locus, highest for DRB1 and lowest for HLA-C. One later analysis reportedly identified an Asian-associated ancestry cluster that showed fewer N-insertions than the roughly 720-donor mean. The authors judged a highly shared variant cluster likely a sequencing artifact.

This PCR relied on a set of 60 Vbeta primers and 13 Jbeta primers. Sequencing used immunoSEQ multiplex PCR; TCRdb keeps in-frame clones, though not all of them. Altogether roughly 160,000 clones are present, roughly 76% being singletons, with the ten largest covering 13%. This CDR3 is built from 16 residues. J lost 0 bases, V lost 5 bases, and 7 bases had no gene match. The germline V gene has CDR1 SGHTA and CDR2 FQGNSA. Input material: PBMCs. V is TRBV7-2 and J is TRBJ1-5, with 7 nucleotides matching TRBD1. The sequence derives from a woman aged 45-65 years in good health and CMV-seronegative. The CDR3 spells CASSTTGDVSNQPQHF. In nucleotides, the CDR3 is TGTGCCAGCAGCACTACAGGGGACGTTAGCAATCAGCCCCAGCATTTT.